This entry lists 3 T cell receptor beta chains sequenced from one sample in a study of CXCR3-negative and CXCR3-positive naive CD8 T cells. Researchers prepared the TRB cDNA libraries using 5' RACE with UMI labels. TCRdb reprocessed the 5' RACE reads and reports one entry per CDR3 protein, with no DNA. This table lists about 46,000 distinct CDR3 sequences. The specimen was naive CXCR3- CD8+ T cells from blood. Subset meaning: CD45RO-CCR7+CD27+CD95- naive CD8+ T cells lacking CXCR3 (TNR3-). These receptor sequences come from a human donor in good health. Some clones in this sample may be carry-over from other donors' samples.

V is TRBV7-9 and J is TRBJ2-5; there is no DNA to check the TCRdb D call of TRBD1. CDR1 SEHNR and CDR2 FQNEAQ come from the germline V gene (reference sequence). CDR3 size: 17 residues. The CDR3 here is CASSLLQGALTWETQYF.

The genes are TRBV7-3 and TRBJ1-1. The germline V gene encodes CDR1 SGHTA and CDR2 FQGTGA. The CDR3 totals 15 residues. The CDR3: CASSLSPATNTEAFF.

The chain carries TRBV7-8 and TRBJ2-5; the TCRdb call, TRBD2, lacks DNA for checking. Looked up from germline, CDR1 is SGHVS and CDR2 is FQNEAQ. CDR3 length: 16 amino acids. CDR3 residues: CASSPPLAGVGETQYF.